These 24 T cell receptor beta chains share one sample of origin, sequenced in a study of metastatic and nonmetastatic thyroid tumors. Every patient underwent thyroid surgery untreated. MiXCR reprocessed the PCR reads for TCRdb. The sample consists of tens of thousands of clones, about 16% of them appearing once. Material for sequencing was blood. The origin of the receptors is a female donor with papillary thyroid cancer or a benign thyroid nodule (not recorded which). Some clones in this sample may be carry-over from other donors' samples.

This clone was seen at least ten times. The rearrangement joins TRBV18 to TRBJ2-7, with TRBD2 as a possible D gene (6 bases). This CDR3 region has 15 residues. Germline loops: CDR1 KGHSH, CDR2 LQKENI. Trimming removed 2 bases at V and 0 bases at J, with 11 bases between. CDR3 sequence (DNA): TGTGCCAGCTCACCAGCTGCGGGAAGCTCCTACGAGCAGTACTTC. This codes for CASSPAAGSSYEQYF.

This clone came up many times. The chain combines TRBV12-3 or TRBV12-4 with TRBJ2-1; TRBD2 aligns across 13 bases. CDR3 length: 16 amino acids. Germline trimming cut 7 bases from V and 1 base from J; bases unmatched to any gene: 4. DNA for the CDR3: TGTGCCAGCAAGGGACTAGCGGGAACATCCTACAATGAGCAGTTCTTC. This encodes CASKGLAGTSYNEQFF.

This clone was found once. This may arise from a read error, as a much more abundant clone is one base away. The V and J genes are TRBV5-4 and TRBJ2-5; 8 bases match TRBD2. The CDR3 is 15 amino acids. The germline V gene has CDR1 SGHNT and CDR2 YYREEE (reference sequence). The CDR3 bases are TGTGCCAGAAGCTTGCCTAGCGGGTCTCAAGAGACCCAGTACTTC. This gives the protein CARSLPSGSQETQYF.

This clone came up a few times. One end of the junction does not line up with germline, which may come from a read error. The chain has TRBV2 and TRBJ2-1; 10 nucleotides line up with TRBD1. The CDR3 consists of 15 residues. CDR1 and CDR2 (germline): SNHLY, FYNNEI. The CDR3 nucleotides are TGTGTCAGCAGTGAAGGACAGGGGGGATACAATGAGCAGTTCTTC. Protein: CVSSEGQGGYNEQFF.

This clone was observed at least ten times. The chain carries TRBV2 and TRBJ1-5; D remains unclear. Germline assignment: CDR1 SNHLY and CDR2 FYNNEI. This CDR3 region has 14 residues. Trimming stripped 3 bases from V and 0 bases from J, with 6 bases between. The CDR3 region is CASSDSYSNQPQHF. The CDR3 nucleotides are TGTGCCAGCAGTGACAGTTATAGCAATCAGCCCCAGCATTTT.

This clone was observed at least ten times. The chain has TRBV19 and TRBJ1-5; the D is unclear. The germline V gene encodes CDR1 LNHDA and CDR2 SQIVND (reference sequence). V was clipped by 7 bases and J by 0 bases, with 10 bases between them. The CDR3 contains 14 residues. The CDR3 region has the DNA TGTGCCAGTAAGGCCCTCTATAGCAATCAGCCCCAGCATTTT. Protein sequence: CASKALYSNQPQHF.

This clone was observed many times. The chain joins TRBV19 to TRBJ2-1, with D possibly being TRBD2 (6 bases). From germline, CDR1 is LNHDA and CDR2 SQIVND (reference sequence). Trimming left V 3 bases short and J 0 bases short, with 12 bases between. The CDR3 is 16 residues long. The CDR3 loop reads CASSMSGDSSYNEQFF. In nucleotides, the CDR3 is TGTGCCAGTAGTATGTCGGGGGACTCCTCCTACAATGAGCAGTTCTTC.

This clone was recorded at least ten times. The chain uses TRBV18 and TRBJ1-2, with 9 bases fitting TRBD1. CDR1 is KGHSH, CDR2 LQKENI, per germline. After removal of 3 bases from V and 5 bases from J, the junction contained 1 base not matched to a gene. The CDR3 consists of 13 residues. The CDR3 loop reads CASSPGQGYGYTF. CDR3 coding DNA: TGTGCCAGCTCACCGGGACAGGGATATGGCTACACCTTC. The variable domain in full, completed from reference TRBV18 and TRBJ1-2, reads NAGVMQNPRHLVRRRGQEARLRCSPMKGHSHVYWYRQLPEEGLKFMVYLQKENIIDESGMPKERFSAEFPKEGPSILRIQQVVRGDSAAYFCASSPGQGYGYTFGSGTRLTVV.

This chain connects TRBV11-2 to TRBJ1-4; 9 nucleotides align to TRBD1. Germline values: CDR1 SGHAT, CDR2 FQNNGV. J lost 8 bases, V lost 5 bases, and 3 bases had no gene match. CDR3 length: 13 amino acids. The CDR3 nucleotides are TGTGCCAGCAGCCCGGGACAGGGCGAAAAACTGTTTTTT. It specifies CASSPGQGEKLFF.

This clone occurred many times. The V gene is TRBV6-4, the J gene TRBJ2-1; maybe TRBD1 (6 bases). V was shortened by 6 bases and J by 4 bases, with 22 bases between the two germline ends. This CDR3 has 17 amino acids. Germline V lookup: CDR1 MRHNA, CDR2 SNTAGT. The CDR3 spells CASSRQATNGVYNEQFF. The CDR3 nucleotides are TGTGCCAGCAGCAGACAGGCCACTAATGGGGTTTACAATGAGCAGTTCTTC.

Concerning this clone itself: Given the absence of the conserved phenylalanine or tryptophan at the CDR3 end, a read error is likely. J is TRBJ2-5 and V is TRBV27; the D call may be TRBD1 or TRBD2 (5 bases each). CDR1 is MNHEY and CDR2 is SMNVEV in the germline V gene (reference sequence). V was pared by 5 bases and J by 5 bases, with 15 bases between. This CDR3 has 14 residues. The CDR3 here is CASSPWTGTETQYV. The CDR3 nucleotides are TGTGCCAGCAGTCCATGGACGGGGACGGAGACCCAGTACGTC.

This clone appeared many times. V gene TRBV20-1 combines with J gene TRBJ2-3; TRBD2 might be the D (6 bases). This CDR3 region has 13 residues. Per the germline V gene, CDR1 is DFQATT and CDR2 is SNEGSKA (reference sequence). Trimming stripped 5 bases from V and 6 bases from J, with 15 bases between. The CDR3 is CSAPGLHQDTQYF. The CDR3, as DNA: TGCAGTGCTCCGGGACTGCACCAGGATACGCAGTATTTT.

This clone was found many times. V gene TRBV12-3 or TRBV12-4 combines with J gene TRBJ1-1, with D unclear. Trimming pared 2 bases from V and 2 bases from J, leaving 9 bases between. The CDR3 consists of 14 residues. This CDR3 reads CASSLKRVNTEAFF. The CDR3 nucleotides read TGTGCCAGCAGTTTAAAAAGGGTCAACACTGAAGCTTTCTTT.

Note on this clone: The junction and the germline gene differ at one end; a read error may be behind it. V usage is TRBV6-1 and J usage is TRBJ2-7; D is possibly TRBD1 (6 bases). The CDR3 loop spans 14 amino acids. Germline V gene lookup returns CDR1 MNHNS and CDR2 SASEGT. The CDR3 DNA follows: TGTGCCGGCAGTCGGTCCGGGACATTCTACGAGCAGTACTTC. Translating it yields CAGSRSGTFYEQYF.

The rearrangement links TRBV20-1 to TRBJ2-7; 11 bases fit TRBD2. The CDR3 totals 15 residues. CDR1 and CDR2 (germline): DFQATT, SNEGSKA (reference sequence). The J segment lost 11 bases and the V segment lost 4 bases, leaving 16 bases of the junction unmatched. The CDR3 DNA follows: TGCAGTGCTACTCTTAGCGGGAGGGCCCAATACGATGAGTACTTC. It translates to CSATLSGRAQYDEYF.

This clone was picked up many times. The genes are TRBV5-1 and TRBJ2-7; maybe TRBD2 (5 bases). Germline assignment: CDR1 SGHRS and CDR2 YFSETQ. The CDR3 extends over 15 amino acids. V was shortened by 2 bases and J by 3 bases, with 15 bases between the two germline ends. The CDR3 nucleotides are TGCGCCAGCAGCTTCGCGGACCAGCGGTTCTACGAGCAGTACTTC. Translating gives CASSFADQRFYEQYF.

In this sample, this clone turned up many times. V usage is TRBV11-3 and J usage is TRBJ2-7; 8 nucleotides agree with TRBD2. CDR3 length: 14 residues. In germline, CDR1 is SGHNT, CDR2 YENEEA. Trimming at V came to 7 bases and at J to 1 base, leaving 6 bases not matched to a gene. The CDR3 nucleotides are TGTGCCAGCACCCTCGGGAGGGGTTCCTACGAGCAGTACTTC. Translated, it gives CASTLGRGSYEQYF.

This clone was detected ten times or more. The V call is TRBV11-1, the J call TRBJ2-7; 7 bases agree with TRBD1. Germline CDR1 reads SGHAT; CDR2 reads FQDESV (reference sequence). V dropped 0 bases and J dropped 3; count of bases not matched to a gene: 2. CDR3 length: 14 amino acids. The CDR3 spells CASSLAGQLYEQYF. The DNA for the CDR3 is TGTGCCAGCAGCTTAGCGGGACAGCTCTACGAGCAGTACTTC.

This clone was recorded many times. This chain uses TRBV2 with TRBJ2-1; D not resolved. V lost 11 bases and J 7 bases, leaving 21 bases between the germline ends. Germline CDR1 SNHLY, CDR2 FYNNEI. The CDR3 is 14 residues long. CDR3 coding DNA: TGTGCCGGAAATAGTTTCCCGATTATGAATGAGCAGTTCTTC. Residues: CAGNSFPIMNEQFF.

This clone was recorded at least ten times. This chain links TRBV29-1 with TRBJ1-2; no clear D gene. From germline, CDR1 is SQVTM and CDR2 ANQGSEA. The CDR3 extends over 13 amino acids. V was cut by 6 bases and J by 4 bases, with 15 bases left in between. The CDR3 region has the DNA TGCAGCGTAGCCGAGGACGGTAGCTATGGCTACACCTTC. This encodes CSVAEDGSYGYTF.

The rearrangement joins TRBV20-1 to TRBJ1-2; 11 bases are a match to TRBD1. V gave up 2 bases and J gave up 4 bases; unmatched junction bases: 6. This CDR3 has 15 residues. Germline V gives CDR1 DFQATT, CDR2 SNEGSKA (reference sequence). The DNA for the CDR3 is TGCAGTGCTAGATCCCCCGGGACAGGGGGCTATGGCTACACCTTC. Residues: CSARSPGTGGYGYTF.

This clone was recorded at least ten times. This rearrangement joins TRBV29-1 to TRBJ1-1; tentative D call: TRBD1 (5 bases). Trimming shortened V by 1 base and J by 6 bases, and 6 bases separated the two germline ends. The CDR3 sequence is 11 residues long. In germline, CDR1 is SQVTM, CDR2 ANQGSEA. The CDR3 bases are TGCAGCGTTGAAGTGGGGGCTGAAGCTTTCTTT. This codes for CSVEVGAEAFF.

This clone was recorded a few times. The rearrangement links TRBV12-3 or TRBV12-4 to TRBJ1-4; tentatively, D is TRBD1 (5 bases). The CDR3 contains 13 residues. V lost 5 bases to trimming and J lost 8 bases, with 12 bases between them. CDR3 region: CASSRGPMEKLFF. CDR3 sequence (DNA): TGTGCCAGCAGTAGGGGTCCAATGGAAAAACTGTTTTTT.

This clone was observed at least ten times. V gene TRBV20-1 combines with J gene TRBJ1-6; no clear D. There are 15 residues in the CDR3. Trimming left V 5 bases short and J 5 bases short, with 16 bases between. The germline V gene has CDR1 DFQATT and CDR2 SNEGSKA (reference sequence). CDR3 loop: CSARPMADNNSPLHF. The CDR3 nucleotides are TGCAGTGCTCGCCCGATGGCAGATAATAATTCACCCCTCCACTTT.